The present T cell receptor (beta chain) was sequenced within a study of identical twins. TCRdb passed the 5' RACE reads through MiXCR, listing each CDR3 protein once. This sample yields hundreds of thousands of distinct CDR3 sequences, of which roughly an eighth are seen a single time; about 1.6% belongs to the top ten. Notes on the study in general: Conclusions relied on cross-sectional statistical analysis, not following the same donors.

The CDR3 covers 12 residues. This clonotype came up many times. Antigen unknown. Another study also made use of these data, one on yellow fever vaccine responses in identical twins.

The clonotype comes from a young woman in good health. This rearrangement joins TRBV12-3 or TRBV12-4 to TRBJ2-2; D tentatively fits TRBD1 or TRBD2 (5 bases each). The sample taken for sequencing was PBMCs. Here the CDR3 DNA reads TGTGCTGGGGCGAGGGGCACCGGGGAGCTGTTTTTT. The encoded protein is CAGARGTGELFF.